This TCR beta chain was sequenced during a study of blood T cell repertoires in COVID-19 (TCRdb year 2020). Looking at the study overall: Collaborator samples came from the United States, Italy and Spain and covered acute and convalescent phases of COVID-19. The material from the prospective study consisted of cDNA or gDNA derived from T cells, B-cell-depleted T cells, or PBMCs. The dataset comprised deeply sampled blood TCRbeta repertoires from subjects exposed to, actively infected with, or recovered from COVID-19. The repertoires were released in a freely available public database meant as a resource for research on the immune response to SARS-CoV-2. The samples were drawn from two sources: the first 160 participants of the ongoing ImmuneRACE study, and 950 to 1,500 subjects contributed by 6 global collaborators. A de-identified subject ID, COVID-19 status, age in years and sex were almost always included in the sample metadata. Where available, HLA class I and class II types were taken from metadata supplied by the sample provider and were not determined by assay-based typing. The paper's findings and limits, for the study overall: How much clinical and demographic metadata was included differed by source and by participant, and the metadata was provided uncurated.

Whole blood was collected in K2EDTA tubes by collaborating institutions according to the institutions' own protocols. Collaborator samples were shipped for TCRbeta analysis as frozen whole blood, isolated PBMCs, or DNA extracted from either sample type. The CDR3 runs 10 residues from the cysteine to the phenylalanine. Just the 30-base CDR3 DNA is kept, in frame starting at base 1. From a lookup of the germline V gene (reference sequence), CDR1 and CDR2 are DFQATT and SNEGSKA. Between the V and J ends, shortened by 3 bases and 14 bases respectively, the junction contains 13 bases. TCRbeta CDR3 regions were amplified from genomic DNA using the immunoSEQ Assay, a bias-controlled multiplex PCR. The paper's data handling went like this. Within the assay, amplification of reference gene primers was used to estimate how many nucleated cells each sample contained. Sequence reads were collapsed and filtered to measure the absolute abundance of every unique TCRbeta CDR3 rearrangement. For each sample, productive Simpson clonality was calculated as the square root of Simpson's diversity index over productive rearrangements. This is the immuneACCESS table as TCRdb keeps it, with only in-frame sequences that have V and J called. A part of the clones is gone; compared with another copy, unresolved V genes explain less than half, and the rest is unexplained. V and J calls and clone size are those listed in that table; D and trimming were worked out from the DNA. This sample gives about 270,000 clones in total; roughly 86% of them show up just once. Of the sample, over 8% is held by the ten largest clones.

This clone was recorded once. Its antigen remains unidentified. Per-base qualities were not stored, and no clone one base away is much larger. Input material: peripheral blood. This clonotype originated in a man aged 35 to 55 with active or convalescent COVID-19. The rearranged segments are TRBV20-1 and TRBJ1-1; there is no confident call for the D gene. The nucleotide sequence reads TGCAGTGCTAGTCATTACGGGGAATTCTTT. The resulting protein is CSASHYGEFF.